This TCR beta chain was profiled in a study of T cell responses to AZD1222 COVID-19 vaccine. Clones were read by immunoSEQ multiplex PCR, and TCRdb kept only the in-frame ones, dropping some. Of about 110,000 clones detected, about 85% appear once; the ten largest clones hold roughly 5.2%. CDR3 length equals 13 residues. V lost 6 bases, J lost 3 bases, and 14 bases lay in between. Germline values: CDR1 SQVTM, CDR2 ANQGSEA. The rearrangement links TRBV29-1 to TRBJ1-1, with D maybe TRBD1 (6 bases). Sample: peripheral blood, taken on day 0 of AZD1222 vaccination. This TCR derives from an adult in good health. CDR3 sequence: CSVTQGSDTEAFF. The CDR3 DNA follows: TGCAGCGTCACACAGGGAAGTGACACTGAAGCTTTCTTT.